This entry lists 28 T cell receptor beta chains sequenced from one sample in a study of T cells in Graves' hyperthyroidism and ophthalmopathy. The source material, RNA transcripts, was used to amplify TCR beta CDR3 regions. Primed by the HTBI set, a first-round RT-PCR was run on the TCR CDR3. TCRdb used MiXCR to reprocess the multiplex PCR reads, holding one entry per CDR3 protein. The profile shows more than 500,000 distinct CDR3 sequences, 15% to 20% of them singletons. Input material: blood. These receptors all stem from a woman aged 25 to 39 with Graves' ophthalmopathy.

This clonotype has at least ten counts. The chain employs TRBV4-3 and TRBJ2-7; 10 nucleotides line up with TRBD2. CDR1 and CDR2 (germline): LGHNA, YSLEER. The CDR3 has 14 amino acids. V shed 1 base, J shed 3 bases, and the junction held 0 bases outside the gene matches. In nucleotides, the CDR3 is TGCGCCAGCAGCCAAGGACTAGCGGGCTACGAGCAGTACTTC. It yields the protein CASSQGLAGYEQYF.

This clonotype was seen only a few times. The CDR3 here is CASSTARSQETQYF. DNA for the CDR3: TGTGCCAGCAGCACGGCCCGGTCCCAAGAGACCCAGTACTTC. The V gene is TRBV7-9, the J gene TRBJ2-5; no clear D. The CDR3 consists of 14 residues. V was shortened by 5 bases and J by 1 base, with 11 bases between the two germline ends. Germline CDR1 and CDR2: SEHNR and FQNEAQ (reference sequence).

This clonotype showed up just a few times. The chain links TRBV20-1 to TRBJ2-7, with no clear D. The CDR3 is 14 residues long. V gave up 1 base and J gave up 2 bases, with 12 bases separating them. Per the germline V gene, CDR1 is DFQATT and CDR2 is SNEGSKA (reference sequence). CDR3 in amino acids: CSARGQKSPYEQYF. CDR3 nucleotide sequence: TGCAGTGCTAGAGGTCAGAAGAGCCCCTACGAGCAGTACTTC.

Ten or more counts support this clonotype. V usage is TRBV27 and J usage is TRBJ2-1; 8 bases are shared with TRBD2. Germline V gene sequence: CDR1 MNHEY, CDR2 SMNVEV (reference sequence). This CDR3 comprises 15 residues. Trimming at V came to 1 base and at J to 6 bases, leaving 5 bases not matched to a gene. CDR3 sequence: CASSLLAGTTNEQFF. The CDR3 region has the DNA TGTGCCAGCAGTTTATTAGCGGGAACGACCAATGAGCAGTTCTTC.

This chain joins TRBV7-2 and TRBJ2-1; D is unclear. CDR1 is SGHTA, CDR2 FQGNSA, per germline. The CDR3 has 15 residues. The V and J ends lost 4 bases and 1 base respectively, with 11 bases between them. DNA of the CDR3: TGTGCCAGCAGCTCTTTAGCCCGTTCCTACAATGAGCAGTTCTTC. Translation: CASSSLARSYNEQFF.

In this sample, this clonotype turned up many times. CDR3: CASSYETGGFSGYTF. The CDR3 coding sequence is TGTGCCAGCAGTTACGAGACAGGGGGCTTCTCTGGCTACACCTTC. The genes are TRBV6-6 and TRBJ1-2, with 10 nucleotides matching TRBD1. The CDR3 extends over 15 amino acids. Germline V gene sequence: CDR1 MNHNY, CDR2 SVGAGI (reference sequence). The trim removed 2 bases at V and 7 bases at J, leaving 7 bases unmatched.

This clonotype has only a few counts. The rearrangement uses TRBV20-1 and TRBJ2-2; possible D gene TRBD2, 6 bases. Germline CDR1 and CDR2: DFQATT and SNEGSKA (reference sequence). V was clipped by 3 bases and J by 7 bases, with 12 bases between them. The CDR3 extends over 13 amino acids. The CDR3 DNA reads as TGCAGTGCTAGCTGGGAGGAGGTCGGGGAGCTGTTTTTT. Protein: CSASWEEVGELFF.

This clonotype was detected ten times or more. The chain joins TRBV2 to TRBJ2-1; D is unresolved. Trimming took off 2 bases at V and 13 bases at J, with 12 bases between the two ends. The CDR3 extends over 12 amino acids. Germline V lookup: CDR1 SNHLY, CDR2 FYNNEI. This CDR3 reads CASSEFASGQFF. DNA of the CDR3: TGTGCCAGCAGTGAATTCGCATCTGGCCAGTTCTTC.

J is TRBJ2-7 and V is TRBV29-1, with TRBD2 identical over 7 bases. CDR3 length: 15 amino acids. V gave up 8 bases and J gave up 1 base; unmatched junction bases: 14. CDR1 and CDR2 (germline): SQVTM, ANQGSEA. In nucleotides, the CDR3 is TGCAGCCCTAGGACTAGACCCCTATCTTCCTACGAGCAGTACTTC. Its translation: CSPRTRPLSSYEQYF.

Many counts were recorded for this clonotype. Here the CDR3 DNA reads TGTGCCAGCAGCTCGGGACTAGCGAGCGACGAGCAGTACTTC. Translated: CASSSGLASDEQYF. V usage is TRBV7-2 and J usage is TRBJ2-7; 10 bases align to TRBD2. Germline CDR1 is SGHTA and CDR2 is FQGNSA. There are 14 residues in the CDR3. The J segment lost 5 bases and the V segment lost 4 bases, leaving 5 bases of the junction unmatched.

This clonotype turned up a few times. V gene TRBV5-1 combines with J gene TRBJ2-1, with 10 nucleotides matching TRBD2. The V gene end was trimmed by 6 bases and the J gene end by 6 bases; junction bases not matched to a gene: 6. Germline CDR1 and CDR2: SGHRS and YFSETQ. This CDR3 contains 14 residues. In DNA, the CDR3 is TGCGCCAGCATGGGTAGCGGGAGGTTCAATGAGCAGTTCTTC. It codes for CASMGSGRFNEQFF.

There are a few counts of this clonotype. The CDR3 DNA follows: TGTGCCAGCAGCCTCACCTCACAGGTTACCGGGGAGCTGTTTTTT. This codes for CASSLTSQVTGELFF. The rearrangement uses TRBV11-2 and TRBJ2-2, with D perhaps TRBD1 (5 bases). V was cut by 5 bases and J by 5 bases, with 15 bases left in between. The CDR3 totals 15 residues. Germline V gene data show CDR1 as SGHAT and CDR2 as FQNNGV.

This chain connects TRBV6-1 to TRBJ2-1; D is possibly TRBD2 (5 bases). This CDR3 is 13 amino acids long. Deletions cut 7 bases from V and 0 bases from J, with 7 bases between. The V gene's germline CDR1 is MNHNS and CDR2 SASEGT. The CDR3 sequence: CASTRDSYNEQFF. DNA of the CDR3: TGTGCCAGCACCCGGGACTCCTACAATGAGCAGTTCTTC.

This clonotype was counted ten times or more. The chain has TRBV20-1 and TRBJ2-1; 11 bases fit TRBD1. V lost 5 bases to trimming and J lost 8 bases; unmatched junction nucleotides: 8. The CDR3 has 14 amino acids. In germline, CDR1 is DFQATT, CDR2 SNEGSKA (reference sequence). The CDR3 nucleotides are TGCAGTGCTGCCGGGACAGGGGGTGGTGATGAGCAGTTCTTC. Amino acids: CSAAGTGGGDEQFF.

This clonotype was counted ten times or more. The junction and the germline gene differ at one end; a read error may be behind it. V and J are TRBV7-7 and TRBJ2-3; 7 bases are shared with TRBD2. CDR1 is SSHAT, CDR2 FNYEAQ, per germline (reference sequence). The CDR3 is made up of 14 amino acids. The CDR3 region is CASSPIGGTDTQYF. The CDR3 coding sequence is TGTGCTAGCAGCCCAATCGGGGGGACAGATACGCAGTATTTT.

This clonotype has just one count. A clone one base away is much larger, so this may be a read error. The V gene is TRBV18, the J gene TRBJ1-5; unclear D gene. V lost 4 bases and J lost 5, with 9 bases in between. Germline lookup yields CDR1 KGHSH and CDR2 LQKENI. The CDR3 is 13 amino acids. CDR3: CASSLTRDQPQHF. The DNA for the CDR3 is TGTGCCAGCTCACTTACTAGGGATCAGCCCCAGCATTTT.

The rearrangement links TRBV7-2 to TRBJ2-2, with 11 bases matching TRBD2. Germline V gene lookup returns CDR1 SGHTA and CDR2 FQGNSA. J lost 6 bases, V lost 6 bases, and 12 bases had no gene match. There are 17 residues in the CDR3. CDR3 amino acids: CASRVKGVAGGPGELFF. The CDR3 DNA reads as TGTGCCAGCAGAGTGAAGGGGGTAGCGGGAGGGCCCGGGGAGCTGTTTTTT.

In the case of this clonotype: A much more abundant neighbour one base away suggests this may be a read error. The limits of the CDR3 on the DNA are not certain, so only TCRdb's listed CDR3 is given. The chain joins TRBV27 to TRBJ2-3; the table's D call, TRBD2, was not checked against the DNA. Germline CDR1 is MNHEY and CDR2 is SMNVEV (reference sequence). The CDR3 has 14 amino acids, counting both end residues. The CDR3 here is CASTVAGGIDTPYF.

Many counts were recorded for this clonotype. This chain connects TRBV30 to TRBJ1-3, with 8 bases lining up with TRBD1. Per germline, CDR1 GTSNPN and CDR2 SVGIG (reference sequence). The CDR3 has 13 residues. The ends lost 5 bases at V and 2 bases at J; junction bases unmatched: 2. The CDR3 DNA sequence: TGTGCCTGGGACAGGGGAACTGGAAACACCATATATTTT. Residues: CAWDRGTGNTIYF.

This clonotype was counted ten times or more. V is TRBV5-6 and J is TRBJ2-2; 7 bases map to TRBD2. The V gene's germline CDR1 is SGHDT and CDR2 YYEEEE. V lost 4 bases and J lost 4; bases outside the gene matches: 10. This CDR3 comprises 16 residues. The DNA for the CDR3 is TGTGCCAGCAGCCTGGGTACTTTAGCGGGCACCGGGGAGCTGTTTTTT. Residues: CASSLGTLAGTGELFF.

This clonotype appeared many times. The chain is built from TRBV7-8 and TRBJ1-5; 7 bases map to TRBD1. The CDR3 contains 17 residues. Germline lookup yields CDR1 SGHVS and CDR2 FQNEAQ. V was pared by 3 bases and J by 1 base, with 9 bases of the junction left unmatched. CDR3 in DNA: TGTGCCAGCAGCTTCCATAGACAGGGCAGAAGCAATCAGCCCCAGCATTTT. Amino acids: CASSFHRQGRSNQPQHF.

The genes are TRBV20-1 and TRBJ2-1, with TRBD2 identical over 7 bases. The V segment lost 6 bases and the J segment 9 bases; nucleotides outside the gene matches: 5. The germline V gene encodes CDR1 DFQATT and CDR2 SNEGSKA (reference sequence). This CDR3 spans 11 amino acids. The chain's CDR3 is CSATTGGEQFF. CDR3 DNA: TGCAGTGCCACCACGGGAGGTGAGCAGTTCTTC.

This sequence joins TRBV10-3 and TRBJ2-7, with 9 bases fitting TRBD1. Germline V gene sequence: CDR1 ENHRY, CDR2 SYGVKD. CDR3 size: 11 residues. V dropped 7 bases and J dropped 7; count of bases not matched to a gene: 2. The CDR3 loop is CAIKGQGEQYF. For the CDR3, the DNA is TGTGCCATCAAAGGACAGGGGGAGCAGTACTTC.

The gene calls are TRBV12-3 or TRBV12-4 and TRBJ2-1; D is uncertain. V was clipped by 3 bases and J by 1 base, with 7 bases between them. The CDR3 runs 14 residues. In DNA, the CDR3 is TGTGCCAGCAGTTTTGAGACTTCCTACAATGAGCAGTTCTTC. Translated, it gives CASSFETSYNEQFF.

CDR3 region: CASSVEGFQETQYF. The CDR3 coding sequence is TGTGCCAGCAGCGTAGAGGGGTTCCAAGAGACCCAGTACTTC. The chain couples TRBV9 to TRBJ2-5, with TRBD1 as a possible D gene (5 bases). CDR3 size: 14 residues. V gave up 0 bases and J gave up 1 base, with 7 bases separating them. Germline CDR1 SGDLS, CDR2 YYNGEE.

This clonotype has just one count. This chain connects TRBV30 to TRBJ2-1; D may match TRBD1 or TRBD2 (5 bases each). This CDR3 contains 10 residues. The V end lost 5 bases, the J end lost 9 bases, and 8 bases lay between the germline ends. Looked up from germline, CDR1 is GTSNPN and CDR2 is SVGIG (reference sequence). This chain's CDR3 is CAWGGGEQFF. DNA of the CDR3: TGTGCCTGGGGTGGGGGTGAGCAGTTCTTC.

This clonotype was seen more than once but under ten times. CDR3 region: CASSERAGHNQPQHF. Written as DNA, the CDR3 is TGTGCCAGCAGTGAGAGGGCAGGGCACAATCAGCCCCAGCATTTT. The chain couples TRBV25-1 to TRBJ1-5; D may be TRBD1 (5 bases). Trimming pared 3 bases from V and 3 bases from J, leaving 12 bases between. Germline V lookup: CDR1 MGHDK, CDR2 SYGVNS. The CDR3 spans 15 residues.

This clonotype was seen many times. The genes are TRBV7-2 and TRBJ2-7; the D gene could be TRBD1 or TRBD2 (6 bases each). V lost 6 bases and J lost 0, with 15 bases in between. Germline V gives CDR1 SGHTA, CDR2 FQGNSA. The CDR3 is made up of 15 amino acids. This CDR3 reads CASSLTGGSSYEQYF. CDR3 sequence (DNA): TGTGCCAGCAGTTTGACCGGGGGCTCCTCCTACGAGCAGTACTTC.